What follows are 10 T cell receptor beta chains derived from one specimen sequenced in a study of blood T cell repertoires in COVID-19. Clones were sequenced by immunoSEQ multiplex PCR, and TCRdb holds only the in-frame ones, with some missing. The repertoire includes about 140,000 clones, roughly 80% of them detected once, and 6.2% sits in the top ten. Sequenced input: PBMCs or T cells enriched from blood (not recorded which). Receptors originate from a woman aged 40-49 years who had recovered from COVID-19.

The chain is built from TRBV3-1 (or the pseudogene TRBV3-2) and TRBJ2-7; D is possibly TRBD1 (6 bases). Germline-derived CDR1 and CDR2 are LGHDT and YNNKEL (reference sequence). CDR3 length equals 12 residues. Between the trimmed V and J ends, which lost 4 bases and 6 bases, there was a span of 10 bases. The CDR3 coding sequence is TGTGCCAGCAGCCCTCAAGGGGGCGAGCAGTACTTC. This translates into CASSPQGGEQYF.

The chain couples TRBV9 to TRBJ2-2, with TRBD2 identical over 9 bases. The CDR3 consists of 16 residues. Germline V gene lookup returns CDR1 SGDLS and CDR2 YYNGEE. Losses at the gene ends were 0 bases for V and 4 bases for J; bases not matched to a gene: 4. CDR3 residues: CASSVASGIITGELFF. The CDR3 DNA reads as TGTGCCAGCAGCGTAGCTAGCGGGATTATCACCGGGGAGCTGTTTTTT.

The V gene is TRBV19, the J gene TRBJ2-7, with TRBD1 matching 8 bases. The V and J ends lost 4 bases and 2 bases, in that order; junction bases with no gene match: 7. Germline V gene lookup returns CDR1 LNHDA and CDR2 SQIVND (reference sequence). This CDR3 has 15 amino acids. The CDR3 reads CASSKPGTGTYEQYF. The CDR3 DNA reads as TGTGCCAGTAGTAAACCCGGGACAGGAACCTACGAGCAGTACTTC.

This clone was picked up one time. V is TRBV9 and J is TRBJ2-5, with D possibly being TRBD2 (6 bases). Germline V gene sequence: CDR1 SGDLS, CDR2 YYNGEE. Between the trimmed V and J ends, which lost 1 base and 3 bases, there was a span of 16 bases. The CDR3 loop spans 16 amino acids. The CDR3 sequence: CASSVTPQGGEETQYF. The CDR3 bases are TGTGCCAGCAGCGTAACCCCGCAGGGCGGGGAAGAGACCCAGTACTTC.

The chain links TRBV6-5 to TRBJ2-7, with 7 bases matching TRBD1. J was trimmed by 4 bases and V by 10 bases; bases with no gene match: 13. CDR3 size: 14 residues. CDR1 is MNHEY, CDR2 SVGAGI, per germline. In nucleotides, the CDR3 is TGTGCCACCTCCCGGGACAGACGGTCGTACGAGCAGTACTTC. Residues: CATSRDRRSYEQYF.

The rearrangement uses TRBV3-1 (or the pseudogene TRBV3-2) and TRBJ2-4; tentative D call: TRBD2 (6 bases). The CDR3 sequence is 19 residues long. Germline lookup yields CDR1 LGHDT and CDR2 YNNKEL (reference sequence). The V gene lost 2 bases and the J gene lost 0 bases, with 20 bases spanning the gap. Here the CDR3 DNA reads TGTGCCAGCAGCCAACGAGCGGGTATAGGAGTACTAGCCAAAAACATTCAGTACTTC. Translated: CASSQRAGIGVLAKNIQYF.

This clone was picked up one time. This chain's CDR3 is CSAPLAYEQYF. The CDR3 region has the DNA TGCAGTGCCCCACTAGCCTACGAGCAGTACTTC. The chain uses TRBV20-1 and TRBJ2-7; maybe TRBD2 (5 bases). The germline V gene encodes CDR1 DFQATT and CDR2 SNEGSKA (reference sequence). The CDR3 runs 11 residues. V was clipped by 6 bases and J by 2 bases, with 8 bases between them.

The chain recombines TRBV30 with TRBJ2-3, with D maybe TRBD2 (5 bases). CDR1 is GTSNPN and CDR2 is SVGIG in the germline V gene (reference sequence). The ends were cut back, 0 bases at V and 2 bases at J, with 12 bases in the middle. The CDR3 consists of 15 residues. CDR3 protein: CAWSVGWEPTDTQYF. Here the CDR3 DNA reads TGTGCCTGGAGTGTAGGGTGGGAGCCCACAGATACGCAGTATTTT. The variable domain in full, completed from reference TRBV30 and TRBJ2-3, reads SQTIHQWPATLVQPVGSPLSLECTVEGTSNPNLYWYRQAAGRGLQLLFYSVGIGQISSEVPQNLSASRPQDRQFILSSKKLLLSDSGFYLCAWSVGWEPTDTQYFGPGTRLTVL.

The chain recombines TRBV4-1 with TRBJ1-6, with D tentatively TRBD1 (6 bases). Trimming stripped 0 bases from V and 5 bases from J, with 14 bases between. The CDR3 has 17 amino acids. In germline, CDR1 is MGHRA, CDR2 YSYEKL. CDR3 sequence reads: CASSQENYRDNNSPLHF. CDR3 in DNA: TGCGCCAGCAGCCAAGAAAACTACCGGGACAATAATTCACCCCTCCACTTT.

The chain has TRBV12-3 or TRBV12-4 and TRBJ2-7; no firm D call. V shed 3 bases and J shed 0 bases, with 3 bases lying between them. There are 12 residues in the CDR3. CDR3 sequence: CASSFISYEQYF. CDR3 nucleotides: TGTGCCAGCAGTTTTATCTCCTACGAGCAGTACTTC.